These 16 T cell receptor beta chains originate from one sample sequenced in a study of T cell changes during pregnancy in multiple sclerosis. The data were produced by immunoSEQ multiplex PCR, yet TCRdb's version contains in-frame clones alone and is incomplete. Of some 60,000 clones listed, approximately 91% are singletons. Sequenced here: peripheral blood, sampled in the second trimester of pregnancy. The source of these receptors is a female donor with multiple sclerosis, enrolled in a pregnancy study.

In DNA form, the CDR3 reads TGTGCCAGACAAACGGGGACAGGGGCCTACGAGCAGTACTTC. It translates to CARQTGTGAYEQYF. This sequence joins TRBV19 and TRBJ2-7, with TRBD1 matching over 10 bases. The CDR3 totals 14 residues. J lost 2 bases, V lost 9 bases, and 7 bases had no gene match. From germline, CDR1 is LNHDA and CDR2 SQIVND (reference sequence).

This chain links TRBV5-5 with TRBJ1-5; no clear D gene. Germline CDR1 SGHKS, CDR2 YYEKEE (reference sequence). This CDR3 region has 14 residues. V lost 1 base, J lost 7 bases, and 12 bases lay in between. CDR3 protein: CASSLMSARQPQHF. CDR3 in DNA: TGTGCCAGCAGCTTGATGAGCGCGCGACAGCCCCAGCATTTT.

The V and J genes are TRBV7-9 and TRBJ1-1; D perhaps matches TRBD1 (6 bases). The germline V and J ends were trimmed by 3 bases and 4 bases, with 9 bases remaining between them. The CDR3 covers 13 residues. CDR1 SEHNR and CDR2 FQNEAQ come from the germline V gene (reference sequence). The CDR3 DNA reads TGTGCCAGCAGCTTCGACAGGACCACTGAAGCTTTCTTT. This codes for CASSFDRTTEAFF.

The rearrangement joins TRBV5-5 to TRBJ1-6, with 10 bases fitting TRBD1. Germline CDR1 SGHKS, CDR2 YYEKEE (reference sequence). This CDR3 contains 16 residues. The V and J ends lost 6 bases and 7 bases, in that order; junction bases with no gene match: 10. CDR3: CASTFTWDRGNSPLHF. In nucleotides, the CDR3 is TGTGCCAGCACCTTTACGTGGGACAGGGGAAATTCACCCCTCCACTTT.

The chain links TRBV15 to TRBJ1-2, with D hard to call. Germline CDR1 LNHNV, CDR2 YYDKDF (reference sequence). The CDR3 contains 13 residues. V lost 0 bases, J lost 8 bases, and 10 bases lay in between. CDR3 amino acids: CATSRDAGYGYTF. CDR3 bases: TGTGCCACCAGCAGAGATGCGGGTTACGGCTACACCTTC.

This clone was seen only a few times. The chain combines TRBV6-6 with TRBJ1-2, with D perhaps TRBD1 (6 bases). The CDR3 contains 11 residues. CDR1 and CDR2 from the germline V gene are MNHNY and SVGAGI (reference sequence). V was pared by 8 bases and J by 7 bases, with 11 bases between. The CDR3 sequence is CASDQGSGYTF. CDR3 DNA: TGTGCCAGCGACCAGGGGTCTGGCTACACCTTC.

This clone was recorded once. The V and J genes are TRBV11-2 and TRBJ1-3; maybe TRBD1 (6 bases). Germline values: CDR1 SGHAT, CDR2 FQNNGV. There are 13 residues in the CDR3. V lost 7 bases and J lost 1, with 8 bases in between. CDR3 sequence reads: CASNQGSGNTIYF. CDR3 DNA sequence: TGTGCCAGCAACCAGGGGTCTGGAAACACCATATATTTT.

The CDR3 DNA is TGTGCCATCAGTGAGTCGGGCCCCACGGGGAACAATGAGCAGTTCTTC. It is translated as CAISESGPTGNNEQFF. The chain couples TRBV10-3 to TRBJ2-1; tentatively, D is TRBD2 (5 bases). The germline CDR1 and CDR2 sequences are ENHRY and SYGVKD. The CDR3 totals 16 residues. V lost 0 bases to trimming and J lost 5 bases, with 14 bases between them.

The rearrangement joins TRBV2 to TRBJ1-4, with TRBD1 identical over 7 bases. The germline V gene encodes CDR1 SNHLY and CDR2 FYNNEI. The CDR3 is 15 residues long. V lost 7 bases and J lost 8; bases outside the gene matches: 13. CDR3 sequence reads: CASTRDSKYQEKLFF. CDR3 bases: TGTGCCAGCACTCGGGACAGTAAATATCAAGAAAAACTGTTTTTT.

V and J are TRBV5-1 and TRBJ1-4; 9 bases are shared with TRBD1. Per germline, CDR1 SGHRS and CDR2 YFSETQ. The CDR3 totals 15 residues. V shed 5 bases and J 10 bases; nucleotides not matched to a gene: 12. CDR3 residues: CASRGQGLGIGKLFF. The CDR3 DNA follows: TGCGCCAGCAGGGGACAGGGTCTCGGGATAGGAAAACTGTTTTTT.

The J gene is TRBJ2-7, the V gene TRBV29-1; D is perhaps TRBD2 (5 bases). V gave up 7 bases and J gave up 7 bases, with 20 bases separating them. Germline loops: CDR1 SQVTM, CDR2 ANQGSEA. The CDR3 loop spans 13 amino acids. The CDR3 loop reads CSAVRPGLSEQYF. CDR3 bases: TGCAGCGCCGTAAGGCCCGGACTGTCTGAGCAGTACTTC.

The chain employs TRBV5-6 and TRBJ1-5; TRBD1 matches at 8 bases. Unmatched junction bases numbered 17, after V lost 4 bases and J lost 14 bases. The length of the CDR3 is 15 residues. In germline, CDR1 is SGHDT, CDR2 YYEEEE. This CDR3 is CASSRWGTGLEGKHF. The DNA of the CDR3 is TGTGCCAGCAGCCGATGGGGGACAGGCTTAGAGGGAAAGCATTTT. Full variable domain (outside the CDR3, taken from reference TRBV5-6 and TRBJ1-5): DAGVTQSPTHLIKTRGQQVTLRCSPKSGHDTVSWYQQALGQGPQFIFQYYEEEERQRGNFPDRFSGHQFPNYSSELNVNALLLGDSALYLCASSRWGTGLEGKHFGDGTRLSIL.

The rearrangement joins TRBV7-3 to TRBJ2-1; 9 nucleotides agree with TRBD1. V was pared by 4 bases and J by 4 bases, with 5 bases of the junction left unmatched. Germline CDR1 reads SGHTA; CDR2 reads FQGTGA. CDR3 length: 15 residues. CDR3 bases: TGTGCCAGCAGCTCAACAGGGGGCCAGTACAATGAGCAGTTCTTC. Residues: CASSSTGGQYNEQFF.

This rearrangement joins TRBV5-1 to TRBJ1-5, with 8 bases matching TRBD1. Germline lookup yields CDR1 SGHRS and CDR2 YFSETQ. The CDR3 extends over 14 amino acids. V lost 5 bases, J lost 4 bases, and 5 bases stayed unmatched. The CDR3 DNA sequence: TGCGCCAGCAGGGGGACAGGCCCGAATCAGCCCCAGCATTTT. Translated: CASRGTGPNQPQHF.

This clone appeared a few times. The chain combines TRBV7-9 with TRBJ1-5; possibly TRBD1 for D (5 bases). The V gene's germline CDR1 is SEHNR and CDR2 FQNEAQ (reference sequence). This CDR3 has 16 residues. Trimming cost V 2 bases and J 5 bases, with 16 bases left between them. The CDR3 DNA reads as TGTGCCAGCAGCTTATTCGCAGGGTTTGCGGATCAGCCCCAGCATTTT. This translates into CASSLFAGFADQPQHF.

The chain employs TRBV9 and TRBJ1-5; a possible D gene is TRBD1 (5 bases). V was clipped by 5 bases and J by 3 bases, with 12 bases between them. The germline gives CDR1 SGDLS, CDR2 YYNGEE. There are 14 residues in the CDR3. The CDR3, as DNA: TGTGCCAGCAGTAGACAGCGTGACAATCAGCCCCAGCATTTT. Its protein product is CASSRQRDNQPQHF. Full variable domain (remainder filled in from reference TRBV9 and TRBJ1-5): DSGVTQTPKHLITATGQRVTLRCSPRSGDLSVYWYQQSLDQGLQFLIQYYNGEERAKGNILERFSAQQFPDLHSELNLSSLELGDSALYFCASSRQRDNQPQHFGDGTRLSIL.